These 28 T cell receptor beta chains were all obtained from the same sample, sequenced in a study of T cells in Graves' hyperthyroidism and ophthalmopathy. TCR beta CDR3 region amplification was performed from RNA transcripts. An initial round of RT-PCR targeting the TCR CDR3 relied on the HTBI primer set. TCRdb recomputed calls from the multiplex PCR reads with MiXCR, one row per CDR3 protein. The table lists around 500,000 distinct CDR3 sequences, over 13% of them singletons. Sequences were obtained from blood. These receptors came from a woman aged 18-29 years with Graves' hyperthyroidism.

There are many counts of this clonotype. V is TRBV28 and J is TRBJ2-2; D gene ambiguous. Deletions cut 4 bases from V and 13 bases from J, with 16 bases between. The CDR3 is made up of 13 amino acids. Germline V CDR1 and CDR2: MDHEN, SYDVKM. The CDR3 nucleotides read TGTGCCAGCAGTTCCCCAACGCTCCTGTTGCTGTTTTTT. This translates into CASSSPTLLLLFF.

This clonotype was seen many times. This chain links TRBV7-3 with TRBJ1-1; D might be TRBD1 (5 bases). In germline, CDR1 is SGHTA, CDR2 FQGTGA. The V end lost 0 bases, the J end lost 6 bases, and 8 bases lay between the germline ends. The CDR3 is 13 amino acids. In DNA, the CDR3 is TGTGCCAGCAGCTTAACGACGGGGGCTGAAGCTTTCTTT. Amino acid sequence: CASSLTTGAEAFF. The full variable domain, in which reference TRBV7-3 and TRBJ1-1 provide the parts outside the CDR3, is GAGVSQTPSNKVTEKGKYVELRCDPISGHTALYWYRQSLGQGPEFLIYFQGTGAADDSGLPNDRFFAVRPEGSVSTLKIQRTERGDSAVYLCASSLTTGAEAFFGQGTRLTVV.

This clonotype has ten or more counts. The V and J genes are TRBV11-3 and TRBJ2-7, with TRBD2 matching over 9 bases. V shed 3 bases and J 6 bases; nucleotides not matched to a gene: 9. The CDR3 is 15 residues long. The V gene's germline CDR1 is SGHNT and CDR2 YENEEA. The CDR3 coding sequence is TGTGCCAGCAGCTTCCCTTTAAGCGGGAGGACCGAGCAGTACTTC. This sequence encodes CASSFPLSGRTEQYF.

V and J are TRBV6-5 and TRBJ1-1; tentatively, D is TRBD1 (5 bases). In germline, CDR1 is MNHEY, CDR2 SVGAGI. The CDR3 runs to 13 residues. Trimming stripped 0 bases from V and 7 bases from J, with 9 bases between. The CDR3 DNA reads TGTGCCAGCAGTTACTCCCGGGACGGTGAAGCTTTCTTT. It specifies CASSYSRDGEAFF.

This clonotype was seen more than once but under ten times. The genes are TRBV24-1 and TRBJ2-7; D could derive from TRBD1 or TRBD2 (5 bases each). V lost 3 bases and J lost 0, with 14 bases in between. Germline V gene sequence: CDR1 KGHDR, CDR2 SFDVKD. The CDR3 is 16 residues long. The CDR3 protein is CATSDNGIGDSYEQYV. The CDR3 DNA follows: TGTGCCACCAGTGATAACGGGATAGGGGACTCCTACGAGCAGTACGTC.

The chain employs TRBV6-5 and TRBJ1-1; unclear D gene. The V gene lost 2 bases and the J gene lost 6 bases, with 10 bases spanning the gap. This CDR3 is built from 13 residues. The germline V gene encodes CDR1 MNHEY and CDR2 SVGAGI. The CDR3 DNA reads TGTGCCAGCAGTTACGTAGGGATGGCTGAAGCTTTCTTT. It codes for CASSYVGMAEAFF.

This clonotype showed up many times. The chain uses TRBV27 and TRBJ1-4, with D tentatively TRBD1 (6 bases). The CDR3 extends over 14 amino acids. The V gene's germline CDR1 is MNHEY and CDR2 SMNVEV (reference sequence). Trimming cost V 5 bases and J 8 bases, with 15 bases left between them. The DNA for the CDR3 is TGTGCCAGCAGTCGATCGGGGGGCGCGGAAAAACTGTTTTTT. Translation gives CASSRSGGAEKLFF.

This clonotype was counted only a few times. The CDR3 loop reads CASSVVGLHTDTQYF. The CDR3, as DNA: TGTGCCAGCAGCGTAGTGGGACTTCACACAGATACGCAGTATTTT. The J gene is TRBJ2-3, the V gene TRBV9, with D maybe TRBD2 (6 bases). Trimming took 0 bases from V and 2 from J, leaving 10 bases between them. Germline CDR1 SGDLS, CDR2 YYNGEE. This CDR3 comprises 15 residues.

This clonotype was counted at least ten times. The CDR3 DNA follows: TGTGCCAGCAGCGAACAGCGGATCACCGGGGAGCTGTTTTTT. Protein sequence: CASSEQRITGELFF. This chain uses TRBV7-6 with TRBJ2-2, with a tentative D call TRBD2 (5 bases). The CDR3 is 14 amino acids. Germline V gene data show CDR1 as SGHVS and CDR2 as FNYEAQ. V shed 5 bases and J shed 4 bases, with 11 bases lying between them.

This sequence joins TRBV27 and TRBJ1-4, with 10 bases fitting TRBD1. Trimming took 1 base from V and 7 from J; bases not matched to a gene: 0. Germline CDR1 reads MNHEY; CDR2 reads SMNVEV (reference sequence). CDR3 size: 14 residues. The CDR3 reads CASSLWTGGEKLFF. In DNA form, the CDR3 reads TGTGCCAGCAGTTTATGGACAGGGGGTGAAAAACTGTTTTTT.

This clonotype was seen at least ten times. The chain is built from TRBV12-3 or TRBV12-4 and TRBJ1-2, with 12 bases aligning to TRBD1. This CDR3 has 16 amino acids. Unmatched junction bases numbered 12, after V lost 7 bases and J lost 6 bases. The CDR3, as DNA: TGTGCCAGCATTCACCGGGACAGGGGGCTCGTGAATGGCTACACCTTC. This gives the protein CASIHRDRGLVNGYTF.

The chain carries TRBV6-1 and TRBJ2-7; TRBD1 matches at 8 bases. V lost 7 bases and J lost 3; bases outside the gene matches: 8. The CDR3 extends over 14 amino acids. The germline gives CDR1 MNHNS, CDR2 SASEGT. The CDR3 DNA reads as TGTGCCAGCACTCCGGGACAGGCAAGCTACGAGCAGTACTTC. It codes for CASTPGQASYEQYF.

This clonotype was observed many times. J is TRBJ2-2 and V is TRBV2; TRBD1 matches 8 bases. This CDR3 is 14 amino acids long. CDR1 and CDR2 (germline): SNHLY, FYNNEI. The trim removed 7 bases at V and 6 bases at J, leaving 7 bases unmatched. CDR3 region: CASNRQGFAGELFF. CDR3 nucleotide sequence: TGTGCCAGCAACCGACAGGGGTTTGCCGGGGAGCTGTTTTTT.

The rearrangement joins TRBV18 to TRBJ2-3; D ambiguous. The CDR3 covers 14 residues. CDR1 and CDR2 (germline): KGHSH, LQKENI. V lost 0 bases and J 3 bases, leaving 7 bases between the germline ends. CDR3 DNA sequence: TGTGCCAGCTCACCACCCCTTGGGACAGATACGCAGTATTTT. Translation gives CASSPPLGTDTQYF.

This clonotype was counted ten times or more. V and J are TRBV12-3 or TRBV12-4 and TRBJ2-3, with 12 positions matching TRBD2. J lost 4 bases, V lost 5 bases, and 7 bases had no gene match. This CDR3 comprises 16 residues. The CDR3 nucleotides are TGTGCCAGCAGTCCTCCTAGCGGGAGGGCCCCAGATACGCAGTATTTT. This encodes CASSPPSGRAPDTQYF.

This clonotype was observed many times. CDR3 loop: CSALLGGYEQYF. In DNA form, the CDR3 reads TGCAGTGCCCTCCTAGGGGGCTACGAGCAGTACTTC. V and J are TRBV20-1 and TRBJ2-7; D perhaps matches TRBD1 (6 bases). In germline, CDR1 is DFQATT, CDR2 SNEGSKA (reference sequence). The CDR3 has 12 amino acids. Deletions cut 6 bases from V and 3 bases from J, with 12 bases between.

This clonotype was observed many times. The V call is TRBV7-3, the J call TRBJ2-3; the match to TRBD2 covers 8 bases. This CDR3 contains 15 residues. Germline trimming cut 5 bases from V and 2 bases from J; bases unmatched to any gene: 6. The germline V gene encodes CDR1 SGHTA and CDR2 FQGTGA. The CDR3 DNA reads as TGTGCCAGCAGCGCCTCCGGGAGGGTCACAGATACGCAGTATTTT. It codes for CASSASGRVTDTQYF.

For the CDR3, the DNA is TGTGCCAGTAGTGTCCAGGGTCGGAGCTACGAGCAGTACTTC. Translated: CASSVQGRSYEQYF. The V call is TRBV19, the J call TRBJ2-7; maybe TRBD1 (5 bases). The CDR3 runs 14 residues. Trimming removed 5 bases from V and 3 bases from J, with 14 bases in between. Germline CDR1 is LNHDA and CDR2 is SQIVND (reference sequence).

This clonotype was found a few times. An end of the junction differs from the germline gene, which may be a read error. The chain uses TRBV6-2 or TRBV6-3 and TRBJ1-1; D not resolved. In germline, CDR1 is MNHEY, CDR2 SVGEGT. The CDR3 is 13 residues long. This CDR3 is CASTIGTSTEAFF. The CDR3 nucleotides are TGTGCCAGCACCATTGGAACCTCCACTGAAGCTTTCTTC.

This clonotype was seen many times. The V gene is TRBV12-3 or TRBV12-4, the J gene TRBJ1-2; 8 positions agree with TRBD1. The CDR3 spans 13 residues. The ends lost 7 bases at V and 12 bases at J; junction bases unmatched: 13. CDR3 region: CASKFGTGQGHTF. CDR3 nucleotides: TGTGCCAGCAAATTTGGGACAGGCCAGGGGCACACCTTC.

As for this clonotype: This could be a read error, since a much larger clone is one nucleotide away. The J gene is TRBJ1-2, the V gene TRBV6-5, with TRBD1 matching over 10 bases. Unmatched junction bases numbered 3, after V lost 2 bases and J lost 6 bases. This CDR3 spans 14 amino acids. CDR1 is MNHEY and CDR2 is SVGAGI in the germline V gene. The CDR3 nucleotides read TGTGCCAGCAGTTACGGGACAGGGGCCAATGGCTACACCTTC. The encoded protein is CASSYGTGANGYTF.

With respect to this clonotype: Possible read error: a much larger clone is one base away. The chain uses TRBV12-5 and TRBJ2-1; 8 positions agree with TRBD1. There are 15 residues in the CDR3. Germline V CDR1 and CDR2: LGHNT, FRNRAP. The V gene end was trimmed by 5 bases and the J gene end by 5 bases; junction bases not matched to a gene: 8. CDR3 DNA sequence: TGTGCTAGTGGTCCCCCGGACAGGGTCCACAATGAGCAGTTCTTC. Its translation: CASGPPDRVHNEQFF.

The chain couples TRBV5-4 to TRBJ2-1; TRBD2 agrees at 14 bases. V lost 4 bases and J lost 6; bases outside the gene matches: 6. Germline loops: CDR1 SGHNT, CDR2 YYREEE (reference sequence). This CDR3 spans 16 amino acids. CDR3 protein: CASSVGLAGALNEQFF. The DNA for the CDR3 is TGTGCCAGCAGCGTGGGACTAGCGGGAGCCCTCAATGAGCAGTTCTTC.

About this clonotype itself: The junction departs from germline at one end; a sequencing error may be responsible. V usage is TRBV19 and J usage is TRBJ1-2; TRBD1 matches 7 bases. Looked up from germline, CDR1 is LNHDA and CDR2 is SQIVND (reference sequence). The CDR3 totals 16 residues. The CDR3 loop reads CASSPGQARPDYGCTF. CDR3 DNA: TGTGCCAGTAGTCCCGGACAGGCACGGCCTGACTATGGCTGCACCTTC.

This rearrangement joins TRBV27 to TRBJ2-3, with TRBD2 as a possible D gene (6 bases). The CDR3 totals 14 residues. V shed 0 bases and J shed 7 bases, with 11 bases lying between them. Per the germline V gene, CDR1 is MNHEY and CDR2 is SMNVEV (reference sequence). CDR3 DNA: TGTGCCAGCAGTTTATCCCGGGACTTACATACGCAGTATTTT. Its translation: CASSLSRDLHTQYF.

This clonotype has at least ten counts. The V and J genes are TRBV24-1 and TRBJ1-4; D not certain. CDR3 size: 16 residues. Germline CDR1 and CDR2: KGHDR and SFDVKD. Trimming took off 5 bases at V and 6 bases at J, with 18 bases between the two ends. The CDR3 spells CATSAPFMWEDEKLFF. CDR3 DNA sequence: TGTGCCACCAGTGCCCCTTTCATGTGGGAGGATGAAAAACTGTTTTTT.

This clonotype was seen many times. The rearrangement uses TRBV7-9 and TRBJ1-2, with D maybe TRBD1 (5 bases). CDR3 size: 15 residues. Germline V gives CDR1 SEHNR, CDR2 FQNEAQ (reference sequence). V was shortened by 5 bases and J by 5 bases, with 18 bases between the two germline ends. The CDR3 loop is CASSLPTGDRYGYTF. The CDR3 coding sequence is TGTGCCAGCAGCCTCCCCACCGGCGACAGATATGGCTACACCTTC.

This clonotype was counted many times. The rearrangement joins TRBV12-3 or TRBV12-4 to TRBJ1-4; D gene unclear. V gave up 2 bases and J gave up 8 bases, with 9 bases separating them. The CDR3 totals 13 residues. The CDR3 sequence: CASSLKGGEKLFF. CDR3 nucleotide sequence: TGTGCCAGCAGTTTAAAGGGTGGCGAAAAACTGTTTTTT.